This TCR beta chain appears in the sequencing data of a study of blood T cell repertoires in COVID-19. Study context: Specimens from acute and convalescent COVID-19 originated in the United States, Italy and Spain. Nucleic acid was either cDNA or gDNA, and it came from T cells, B-cell-depleted T cells, or PBMCs.

In its sample, this clone was seen a few times. Germline V gene lookup returns CDR1 SGHRS and CDR2 YFSETQ. CDR3 size: 20 residues. After removal of 4 bases from V and 6 bases from J, the junction contained 24 bases not matched to a gene. Methods used by the authors: It was from reference gene primer amplification that nucleated cell counts were estimated. The protocol was immunoSEQ multiplex PCR, while the TCRdb copy is restricted to in-frame clones and leaves out a portion. The DNA was the basis for D and trimming; V, J and clone size are from that table. Among roughly 200,000 clones listed, over 75% were seen once.

This receptor was taken from a woman aged 80 or over with active or convalescent COVID-19. Sequenced sample: peripheral blood. The chain is built from TRBV5-1 and TRBJ2-2; 7 nucleotides match TRBD2. CDR3 in DNA: TGCGCCAGCAGCCCCCGGCGCGGGAGACAGTTAATATCTGGGGCCGGGGAGCTGTTTTTT. Translating gives CASSPRRGRQLISGAGELFF.